This entry lists 17 T cell receptor beta chains sequenced from one sample in a study of T-cell memory formation after mild COVID-19. TCRdb redid the calling of the 5' RACE reads with MiXCR, one entry per CDR3 protein. This table has roughly 300,000 distinct CDR3 sequences, approximately 8% appearing once. The sequencing input was PBMCs or a T cell subset sorted from them (not recorded which). All receptors derive from a man younger than 35 who had mild COVID-19 (a few samples of this study predate the infection). Cell type and time point are not known.

V usage is TRBV4-1 and J usage is TRBJ2-7; 10 nucleotides line up with TRBD1. In germline, CDR1 is MGHRA, CDR2 YSYEKL. After removal of 3 bases from V and 3 bases from J, the junction contained 8 bases not matched to a gene. The CDR3 runs 16 residues. The CDR3 here is CASSHATGTGVYEQYF. CDR3 bases: TGCGCCAGCAGCCATGCTACCGGGACAGGGGTCTACGAGCAGTACTTC.

CDR3 DNA sequence: TGCGCCAGCAGCCAAGAGACTAGCGGACCCACAGATACGCAGTATTTT. Translated: CASSQETSGPTDTQYF. This chain connects TRBV4-1 to TRBJ2-3, with 9 bases fitting TRBD2. CDR1 is MGHRA and CDR2 is YSYEKL in the germline V gene. The J segment lost 2 bases and the V segment lost 0 bases, leaving 3 bases of the junction unmatched. CDR3 length: 16 amino acids.

The V call is TRBV5-1, the J call TRBJ2-6; D gene ambiguous. CDR3 length: 18 residues. Germline-derived CDR1 and CDR2 are SGHRS and YFSETQ. V lost 0 bases, J lost 0 bases, and 13 bases lay in between. The CDR3 DNA reads as TGCGCCAGCAGCTTGGGTCGGACCTTTCCCTCTGGGGCCAACGTCCTGACTTTC. Protein: CASSLGRTFPSGANVLTF.

V gene TRBV20-1 combines with J gene TRBJ1-5; D may be TRBD1 (5 bases). Germline-derived CDR1 and CDR2 are DFQATT and SNEGSKA (reference sequence). The CDR3 extends over 13 amino acids. V gave up 6 bases and J gave up 6 bases, with 15 bases separating them. The CDR3 coding sequence is TGCAGTGCCACGTTAGAGGGGCCTCAGCCCCAGCATTTT. Translation: CSATLEGPQPQHF.

This clonotype was seen a few times. The CDR3 is CASSRSDPSGGAGETQYF. In nucleotides, the CDR3 is TGCGCCAGCAGCCGCTCAGACCCTAGCGGGGGGGCTGGGGAGACCCAGTACTTC. This chain links TRBV4-3 with TRBJ2-5; 12 nucleotides agree with TRBD2. V lost 4 bases, J lost 5 bases, and 14 bases stayed unmatched. Germline V lookup: CDR1 LGHNA, CDR2 YSLEER. This CDR3 region has 18 residues.

There are a few counts of this clonotype. The chain employs TRBV5-1 and TRBJ1-5; 8 positions agree with TRBD1. The CDR3 sequence is 13 residues long. Germline V gene lookup returns CDR1 SGHRS and CDR2 YFSETQ. Unmatched junction bases numbered 2, after V lost 5 bases and J lost 4 bases. CDR3 sequence (DNA): TGCGCCAGCAGGACAGGGGAAAATCAGCCCCAGCATTTT. Its protein product is CASRTGENQPQHF.

This chain links TRBV4-3 with TRBJ1-6; D unclear. Trimming stripped 4 bases from V and 14 bases from J, with 15 bases between. CDR1 is LGHNA and CDR2 is YSLEER in the germline V gene. The CDR3 covers 13 residues. The CDR3 DNA reads TGCGCCAGCAGCCGGAAGGACGACGTATCCCTCCACTTT. It yields the protein CASSRKDDVSLHF.

The chain has TRBV5-1 and TRBJ2-5, with D maybe TRBD2 (5 bases). Trimming removed 7 bases from V and 2 bases from J, with 12 bases in between. CDR1 SGHRS and CDR2 YFSETQ come from the germline V gene. The CDR3 is made up of 13 amino acids. In DNA, the CDR3 is TGCGCCAGCCACCCCCGGGGTCAAGAGACCCAGTACTTC. Its protein is CASHPRGQETQYF.

This clonotype has only one observation. The chain joins TRBV9 to TRBJ1-4; tentative D call: TRBD1 (5 bases). Germline loops: CDR1 SGDLS, CDR2 YYNGEE. V dropped 0 bases and J dropped 2 bases, with 11 bases sitting between them. CDR3 length: 16 residues. CDR3 sequence: CASSVGRGFTNEKLFF. The CDR3 DNA is TGTGCCAGCAGCGTAGGGAGGGGTTTCACTAATGAAAAACTGTTTTTT. Full variable domain (missing parts from reference TRBV9 and TRBJ1-4): DSGVTQTPKHLITATGQRVTLRCSPRSGDLSVYWYQQSLDQGLQFLIQYYNGEERAKGNILERFSAQQFPDLHSELNLSSLELGDSALYFCASSVGRGFTNEKLFFGSGTQLSVL.

This clonotype was seen a handful of times. This rearrangement joins TRBV12-3 or TRBV12-4 to TRBJ2-2, with a possible D match to TRBD1 (6 bases). V lost 6 bases and J 6 bases, leaving 14 bases between the germline ends. This CDR3 region has 14 residues. The CDR3 bases are TGTGCCAGCAGCCCCTGGGGGCCACCCGGGGAGCTGTTTTTT. It translates to CASSPWGPPGELFF.

This chain joins TRBV20-1 and TRBJ2-2, with D uncertain. Trimming left V 3 bases short and J 6 bases short, with 17 bases between. Germline CDR1 and CDR2: DFQATT and SNEGSKA (reference sequence). The CDR3 has 15 residues. CDR3 residues: CSASPARGIAGELFF. DNA of the CDR3: TGCAGTGCTAGCCCGGCCCGAGGTATCGCCGGGGAGCTGTTTTTT.

This clonotype has a count of ten or more. The chain employs TRBV12-3 or TRBV12-4 and TRBJ2-2; weak D call: TRBD1 (6 bases). The CDR3 extends over 16 amino acids. Trimming removed 5 bases at V and 6 bases at J, with 19 bases between. CDR3 residues: CASSPVGGRDPGELFF. In nucleotides, the CDR3 is TGTGCCAGCAGTCCCGTAGGGGGTCGGGATCCCGGGGAGCTGTTTTTT.

This clonotype occurred many times. The chain carries TRBV6-5 and TRBJ2-7, with 10 positions matching TRBD1. This CDR3 has 18 residues. Germline CDR1 is MNHEY and CDR2 is SVGAGI. The junction had 13 bases not matched to a gene; V was cut back by 4 bases and J by 1 base. In nucleotides, the CDR3 is TGTGCCAGCAGTTTTACGGGACAGGGGAGGATCGGATCCTACGAGCAGTACTTC. It codes for CASSFTGQGRIGSYEQYF.

The gene calls are TRBV7-3 and TRBJ2-3; D remains ambiguous. Germline V gene sequence: CDR1 SGHTA, CDR2 FQGTGA. The CDR3 extends over 15 amino acids. V lost 1 base to trimming and J lost 1 base, with 9 bases between them. CDR3 sequence reads: CASSLKGSRTDTQYF. CDR3 nucleotides: TGTGCCAGCAGCTTAAAAGGCAGTCGCACAGATACGCAGTATTTT.

This rearrangement joins TRBV6-6 to TRBJ1-4; TRBD1 might be the D (5 bases). Per germline, CDR1 MNHNY and CDR2 SVGAGI (reference sequence). CDR3 length: 12 amino acids. Trimming cost V 5 bases and J 8 bases, with 9 bases left between them. The DNA for the CDR3 is TGTGCCAGCAGTCAGACAGCAGAAAAACTGTTTTTT. It yields the protein CASSQTAEKLFF.

The chain links TRBV3-1 to TRBJ1-2; D may be TRBD1 (5 bases). Germline V gene sequence: CDR1 LGHDT, CDR2 YNNKEL (reference sequence). CDR3 size: 14 residues. V gave up 4 bases and J gave up 4 bases, with 13 bases separating them. The CDR3 here is CASSLFGGGYGYTF. Here the CDR3 DNA reads TGTGCCAGCAGCCTGTTTGGTGGGGGCTATGGCTACACCTTC.

V gene TRBV12-3 or TRBV12-4 combines with J gene TRBJ2-1; 7 nucleotides match TRBD1. This CDR3 is 14 amino acids long. The V and J ends lost 5 bases and 9 bases, in that order; junction bases with no gene match: 10. In DNA, the CDR3 is TGTGCCAGCAGTACCGACAGGGTGGTAAGTGAGCAGTTCTTC. Residues: CASSTDRVVSEQFF.